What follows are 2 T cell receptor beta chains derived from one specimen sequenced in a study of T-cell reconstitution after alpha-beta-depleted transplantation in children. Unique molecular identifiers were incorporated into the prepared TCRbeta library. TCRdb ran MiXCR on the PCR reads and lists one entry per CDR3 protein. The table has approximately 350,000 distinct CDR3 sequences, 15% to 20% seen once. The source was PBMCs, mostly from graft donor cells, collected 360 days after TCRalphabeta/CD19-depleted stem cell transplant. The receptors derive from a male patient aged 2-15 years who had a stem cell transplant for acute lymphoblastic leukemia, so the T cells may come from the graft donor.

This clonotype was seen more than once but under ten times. CDR3 loop: CASSQERLSPGQGEAFF. CDR3 bases: TGTGCCAGCAGCCAAGAACGCCTATCACCTGGACAGGGCGAAGCTTTCTTT. The V call is TRBV3-1, the J call TRBJ1-1; 8 bases are shared with TRBD1. CDR3 size: 17 residues. CDR1 LGHDT and CDR2 YNNKEL come from the germline V gene (reference sequence). Trimming took 0 bases from V and 8 from J; bases not matched to a gene: 14.

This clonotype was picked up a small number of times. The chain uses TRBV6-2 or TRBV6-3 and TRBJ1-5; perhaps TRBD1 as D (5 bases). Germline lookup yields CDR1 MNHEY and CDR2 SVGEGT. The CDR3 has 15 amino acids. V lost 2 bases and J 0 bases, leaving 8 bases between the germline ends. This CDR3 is CASSYLQDSNQPQHF. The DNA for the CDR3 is TGTGCCAGCAGTTACCTACAGGATAGCAATCAGCCCCAGCATTTT.